One and the same sample provided the 9 T cell receptor beta chains below, sequenced in a study of control samples from healthy donors and cancer patients. The data were produced by immunoSEQ multiplex PCR, yet TCRdb's version contains in-frame clones alone and is incomplete. The table has around 77,000 clones, 85% to 95% seen once. Sequences were obtained from blood. All receptors come from a woman aged 55-70 years in good health.

This clone was seen a single time. The genes are TRBV12-3 or TRBV12-4 and TRBJ2-1; no clear D. Trimming cost V 4 bases and J 9 bases, with 7 bases left between them. This CDR3 contains 11 residues. The CDR3 nucleotides are TGTGCCAGCAGTTCGGGCGTTGAGCAGTTCTTC. This codes for CASSSGVEQFF.

This clone appeared a few times. The chain recombines TRBV4-2 with TRBJ1-4, with a possible D match to TRBD1 (5 bases). Germline CDR1 LGHNA, CDR2 YNFKEQ. V was clipped by 4 bases and J by 8 bases, with 17 bases between them. The CDR3 is 15 residues long. Here the CDR3 DNA reads TGTGCCAGCAGCCGGGATCCGGGGGTTCAGGAAAAACTGTTTTTT. Translation gives CASSRDPGVQEKLFF.

The rearrangement uses TRBV29-1 and TRBJ2-5, with no clear D. The CDR3 extends over 13 amino acids. CDR1 and CDR2 from the germline V gene are SQVTM and ANQGSEA. Trimming left V 3 bases short and J 1 base short, with 9 bases between. The CDR3, as DNA: TGCAGCGTTGATGGGGTCGGCCAAGAGACCCAGTACTTC. It encodes CSVDGVGQETQYF.

The sample holds one count of this clone. The V call is TRBV6-6, the J call TRBJ1-1; D call uncertain. The CDR3 consists of 13 residues. Per germline, CDR1 MNHNY and CDR2 SVGAGI (reference sequence). The V end was cut by 7 bases, the J end by 2 bases, with 11 bases between. CDR3 nucleotide sequence: TGTGCCAGCACCAGTCTAGGCAACACTGAAGCTTTCTTT. As protein: CASTSLGNTEAFF.

CDR3 sequence reads: CASSHRVLSGNTIYF. The CDR3 nucleotides read TGCGCCAGCAGCCACCGGGTTTTGTCTGGAAACACCATATATTTT. This chain links TRBV4-1 with TRBJ1-3; D not certain. Trimming pared 3 bases from V and 1 base from J, leaving 10 bases between. Germline V gene lookup returns CDR1 MGHRA and CDR2 YSYEKL. This CDR3 has 15 amino acids.

The chain recombines TRBV29-1 with TRBJ1-1; D remains ambiguous. Germline V lookup: CDR1 SQVTM, CDR2 ANQGSEA. Trimming cost V 2 bases and J 5 bases, with 15 bases left between them. CDR3 length: 14 amino acids. The CDR3 protein is CSVERRVRGTEAFF. DNA of the CDR3: TGCAGCGTTGAAAGGAGGGTTCGTGGGACTGAAGCTTTCTTT. The entire variable domain, with the rest obtained from reference TRBV29-1 and TRBJ1-1, is as follows: SAVISQKPSRDICQRGTSLTIQCQVDSQVTMMFWYRQQPGQSLTLIATANQGSEATYESGFVIDKFPISRPNLTFSTLTVSNMSPEDSSIYLCSVERRVRGTEAFFGQGTRLTVV.

This chain connects TRBV5-1 to TRBJ1-1; a weak D match, TRBD1 (5 bases). Trimming removed 4 bases from V and 1 base from J, with 11 bases in between. From germline, CDR1 is SGHRS and CDR2 YFSETQ. The CDR3 sequence is 14 residues long. DNA for the CDR3: TGCGCCAGCAGCATGGACGGGACGAACACTGAAGCTTTCTTT. Its protein product is CASSMDGTNTEAFF.

The chain joins TRBV5-4 to TRBJ2-7; no reliable D call. Germline loops: CDR1 SGHNT, CDR2 YYREEE (reference sequence). This CDR3 is 12 amino acids long. Trimming took off 0 bases at V and 6 bases at J, with 7 bases between the two ends. CDR3 region: CASSLDFGEQYF. CDR3 DNA sequence: TGTGCCAGCAGCTTGGATTTTGGCGAGCAGTACTTC.

This chain uses TRBV3-1 (or the pseudogene TRBV3-2) with TRBJ1-3, with D unclear. The CDR3 is made up of 15 amino acids. The germline V gene has CDR1 LGHDT and CDR2 YNNKEL (reference sequence). V dropped 4 bases and J dropped 0 bases, with 10 bases sitting between them. The DNA of the CDR3 is TGTGCCAGCAGCCCCCGGCCGAGCTCTGGAAACACCATATATTTT. Protein: CASSPRPSSGNTIYF.